Sequencing of this TCR beta chain was carried out in a study of cytomegalovirus exposure and HLA in healthy donors. At the level of the study: Earlier, about 180 million T cells were analyzed, and 95 million to 140 million unique TCR beta sequences were found among them. Findings and caveats of the study: Later work found that TCR association rates differed between HLA loci; DRB1 had the most and HLA-C the fewest. What was likely a sequencing artifact was a cluster of highly shared sequence variants.

As to this clone: Its antigen is undetermined.

This PCR relied on a set of 60 Vbeta primers and 13 Jbeta primers. Clones were read by immunoSEQ multiplex PCR, and TCRdb kept only the in-frame ones, dropping some. The sample gives roughly 220,000 clones, around four fifths of which show up once; around 3% is in the top ten. At sampling all donors were nominally healthy, likely with unrecorded immune exposures. CDR3 length: 15 residues. Germline CDR1 MDHEN, CDR2 SYDVKM. The V and J ends lost 5 bases and 7 bases respectively, with 18 bases between them. The origin of this receptor is a woman aged 40 to 50 in good health and CMV-seronegative. Sequencing was performed on PBMCs. This chain uses TRBV28 with TRBJ1-5; perhaps TRBD1 as D (6 bases). The CDR3 DNA is TGTGCCAGCAGTCTACTCACAGGGCCTAGGCAGCCCCAGCATTTT. Protein sequence: CASSLLTGPRQPQHF.